Sequencing of this TCR beta chain was carried out in a study of T cell repertoires in cytomegalovirus infection. Turning to the study itself: TCR beta signatures that were public indicated CMV infection and matching HLA type.

The sample holds a few counts of this clonotype. Antigen: not known. TCRdb independently ran MiXCR on the reads; one entry per CDR3 protein. The sample consists of 360,000 or so distinct CDR3 sequences, roughly 34% of them appearing once. Regarding the study as a whole: Individuals carrying CMV plus the relevant HLA were identified by cumulative frequency of public TCR beta families.

The source is a human donor in good health (CMV status not recorded). Some clones in this sample may be carry-over from other donors' samples. Here the sequenced sample was cultured PBMCs, taken from culture after CMV antigen stimulation.

CDR3 in amino acids: CASESLAGGPGEQFF. CDR3 bases: TGTGCCAGCGAATCCTTAGCGGGAGGGCCTGGTGAGCAGTTCTTC. The V gene is TRBV28, the J gene TRBJ2-1, with 11 bases fitting TRBD2. This CDR3 has 15 amino acids. The V gene end was trimmed by 8 bases and the J gene end by 9 bases; junction bases not matched to a gene: 12. Germline-derived CDR1 and CDR2 are MDHEN and SYDVKM.